This note documents a single T cell receptor (beta chain) sequence. Its specificity is not known. These data originate in a study of OX40 agonist ivuxolimab in advanced cancers. About the study: Cohort: roughly 80% men, mean age approximately 66, aged roughly 20 to 79. Study conclusions and caveats: At 0.1 to 3.0 mg/kg, clonal expansion of CD4+ and CD8+ blood T cells had occurred by week 6. Expanded clones tended on average to be more numerous among CD8+ T cells than CD4+.

Germline V gene lookup returns CDR1 SGHRS and CDR2 YFSETQ. The CDR3 sequence is 16 residues long. Trimming took 3 bases from V and 2 from J, leaving 17 bases between them. A history of autoimmune disease or systemic immunosuppression excluded patients. TCRdb's table, derived via immunoSEQ multiplex PCR, lists solely in-frame clones and lacks some. The data contain around 100,000 clones, approximately 90% of them singletons. The sample here was CD4+ or CD8+ T cells sorted from blood, taken in a trial of the OX40 agonist ivuxolimab. J is TRBJ1-1 and V is TRBV5-1, with D perhaps TRBD1 (5 bases). This clonotype was sampled from an adult with an advanced solid tumor such as melanoma, head and neck, liver or kidney cancer. DNA for the CDR3: TGCGCCAGCAGCTCGGCCAAAGGGGCCCAAAACACTGAAGCTTTCTTT. Translating gives CASSSAKGAQNTEAFF.